Listed here are 2 T cell receptor beta chains from one sample, sequenced in a study of blood T cell repertoires in COVID-19. Here immunoSEQ multiplex PCR was the method, and the copy in TCRdb shows in-frame clones only, minus some. The sample lists some 120,000 clones, roughly four fifths occurring once. The sequencing sample was made of PBMCs or T cells enriched from blood (not recorded which). The receptors stem from a man under 40 who had recovered from COVID-19.

The chain joins TRBV3-1 (or the pseudogene TRBV3-2) to TRBJ2-7, with D tentatively TRBD1 (5 bases). The CDR3 extends over 14 amino acids. CDR1 and CDR2 (germline): LGHDT, YNNKEL (reference sequence). The germline V and J ends were trimmed by 8 bases and 2 bases, with 16 bases remaining between them. The CDR3 loop is CASSMGRSAYEQYF. CDR3 nucleotides: TGTGCCAGCTCTATGGGGCGGTCCGCCTACGAGCAGTACTTC.

This chain connects TRBV5-6 to TRBJ2-7; weak D call: TRBD1 (6 bases). Germline V gene sequence: CDR1 SGHDT, CDR2 YYEEEE. The CDR3 has 14 residues. V shed 2 bases and J shed 3 bases, with 12 bases lying between them. The CDR3 sequence is CASSLEQGVYEQYF. CDR3 DNA: TGTGCCAGCAGCTTAGAACAGGGAGTCTACGAGCAGTACTTC.